The T cell receptor (beta chain) under discussion was sequenced for a study of T cell clonotyping in hematopoietic cell transplantation. General study results and limits: No sorting was done, leaving CD4 and CD8 contributions mixed. After transplant, recipient diversity fell while pathologically expanded clonotypes grew through day 180.

With regard to this clone: Its antigen remains unknown.

Here immunoSEQ multiplex PCR was the method, and the copy in TCRdb shows in-frame clones only, minus some. Here the sample spans about 36,000 clones, approximately 89% being singletons. Sequencing input: peripheral blood mononuclear cells. The receptor was derived from a woman aged 40 to 55 in good health. Some clones in this sample may be carry-over from other donors' samples.

CDR3 sequence: CAWSKQGRVRGYTF. The CDR3 DNA reads TGTGCCTGGAGTAAACAGGGAAGGGTTCGGGGCTACACCTTC. The chain joins TRBV30 to TRBJ1-2; D perhaps matches TRBD1 (6 bases). The V end was cut by 2 bases, the J end by 8 bases, with 18 bases between. This CDR3 contains 14 residues. CDR1 GTSNPN and CDR2 SVGIG come from the germline V gene (reference sequence).